This T cell receptor (beta chain) is drawn from a study of response to subunit inactivated influenza vaccine. Overall study results and limits: Authors suggested that a seasonal influenza vaccination recruits few new T cells each time.

The sample holds many counts of this clonotype. The antigen is undetermined. TCRdb analysed the RT-PCR reads with MiXCR anew, one entry per CDR3 protein. The sample yields about 540,000 distinct CDR3 sequences, 14% seen once. V shed 3 bases and J 4 bases; nucleotides not matched to a gene: 5. This CDR3 spans 16 amino acids. The germline gives CDR1 MNHEY, CDR2 SMNVEV (reference sequence). V usage is TRBV27 and J usage is TRBJ2-2; 10 bases line up with TRBD1. Specimen: PBMCs from blood, collected 11 to 12 days after vaccination. This sequence was found in a man in his fifties who received an inactivated influenza vaccine. The CDR3 reads CASSLDRGFRTGELFF. CDR3 coding DNA: TGTGCCAGCAGTTTGGACAGGGGGTTCCGCACCGGGGAGCTGTTTTTT.